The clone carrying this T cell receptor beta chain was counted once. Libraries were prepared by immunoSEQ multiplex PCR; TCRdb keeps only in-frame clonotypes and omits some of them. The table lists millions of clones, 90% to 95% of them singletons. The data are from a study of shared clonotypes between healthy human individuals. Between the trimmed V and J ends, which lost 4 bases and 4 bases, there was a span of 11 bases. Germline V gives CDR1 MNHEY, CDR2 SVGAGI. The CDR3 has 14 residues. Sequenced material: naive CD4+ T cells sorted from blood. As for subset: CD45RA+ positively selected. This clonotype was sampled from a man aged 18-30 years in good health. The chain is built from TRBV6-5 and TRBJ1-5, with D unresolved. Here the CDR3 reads CASSSLAGNQPQHF. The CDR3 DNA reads TGTGCCAGCAGTTCCTTAGCGGGTAATCAGCCCCAGCATTTT.